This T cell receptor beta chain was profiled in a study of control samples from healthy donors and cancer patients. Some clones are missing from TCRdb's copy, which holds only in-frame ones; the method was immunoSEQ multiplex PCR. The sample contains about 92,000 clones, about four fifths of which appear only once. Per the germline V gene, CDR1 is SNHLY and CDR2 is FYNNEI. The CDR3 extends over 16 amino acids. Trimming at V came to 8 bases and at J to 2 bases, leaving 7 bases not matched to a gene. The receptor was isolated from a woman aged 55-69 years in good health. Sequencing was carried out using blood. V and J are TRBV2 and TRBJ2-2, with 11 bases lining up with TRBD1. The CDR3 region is CASSPGQGGNTGELFF. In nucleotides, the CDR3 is TGTGCCAGCTCGCCGGGACAGGGGGGAAACACCGGGGAGCTGTTTTTT.